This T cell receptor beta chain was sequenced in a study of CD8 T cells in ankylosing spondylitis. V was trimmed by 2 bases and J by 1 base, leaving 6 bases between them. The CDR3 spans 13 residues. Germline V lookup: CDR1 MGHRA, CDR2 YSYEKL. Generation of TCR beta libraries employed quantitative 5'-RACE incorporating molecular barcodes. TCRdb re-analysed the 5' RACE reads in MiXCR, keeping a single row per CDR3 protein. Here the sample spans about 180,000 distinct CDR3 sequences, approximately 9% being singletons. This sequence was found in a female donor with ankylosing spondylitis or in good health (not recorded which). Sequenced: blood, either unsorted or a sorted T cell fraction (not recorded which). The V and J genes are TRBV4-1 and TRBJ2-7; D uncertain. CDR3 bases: TGCGCCAGCAGCCAATGGCAGTCCTACGAGCAGTACTTC. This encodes CASSQWQSYEQYF.